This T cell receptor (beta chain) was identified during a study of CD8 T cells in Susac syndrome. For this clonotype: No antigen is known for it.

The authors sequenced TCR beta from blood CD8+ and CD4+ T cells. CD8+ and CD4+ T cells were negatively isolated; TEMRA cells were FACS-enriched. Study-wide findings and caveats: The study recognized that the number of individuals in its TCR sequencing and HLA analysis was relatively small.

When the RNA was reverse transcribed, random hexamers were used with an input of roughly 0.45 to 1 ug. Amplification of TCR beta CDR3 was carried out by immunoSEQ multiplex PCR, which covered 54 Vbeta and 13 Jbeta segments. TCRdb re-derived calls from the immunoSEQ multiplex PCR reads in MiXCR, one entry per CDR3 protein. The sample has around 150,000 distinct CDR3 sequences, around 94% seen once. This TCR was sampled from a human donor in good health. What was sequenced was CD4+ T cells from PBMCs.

The CDR3 region is CASSALHRYIGGGEQYF. The DNA of the CDR3 is TGTGCCAGCAGCGCCCTCCATCGATATATAGGGGGGGGCGAGCAGTACTTC. This rearrangement joins TRBV21-1 to TRBJ2-7; TRBD2, as called in the table, went unchecked against the DNA. TRBV21-1 has pseudogene status. The CDR3 is 17 amino acids.